The 32 T cell receptor beta chains below all came from one sample that was sequenced in a study of blood T cell repertoires in COVID-19 (TCRdb year 2020). The receptor library was made with the immunoSEQ multiplex PCR assay. TCRdb provides this immuneACCESS table in a form limited to in-frame rearrangements. Some clones are lacking; in checked studies, under half of them reflect an unresolved V gene, and why the rest are absent is not known. The sample table lists under 250,000 clones, about 82% of them with a count of one. The ten largest clones take up roughly an eighth of the sample. Sequencing was carried out using peripheral blood. The receptors come from a man older than 75 with acute or convalescent COVID-19.

V is TRBV19 and J is TRBJ2-3; D is possibly TRBD1 (6 bases). Trimming pared 10 bases from V and 2 bases from J, leaving 10 bases between. The germline V gene encodes CDR1 LNHDA and CDR2 SQIVND (reference sequence). The CDR3 is made up of 12 amino acids. CDR3 DNA sequence: TGTGCCACAGGGGATTACACAGATACGCAGTATTTT. Translating gives CATGDYTDTQYF.

J is TRBJ1-1 and V is TRBV27; D unclear. Looked up from germline, CDR1 is MNHEY and CDR2 is SMNVEV (reference sequence). V was cut by 1 base and J by 5 bases, with 8 bases left in between. The CDR3 is made up of 13 amino acids. The CDR3 sequence: CASSLLLGTEAFF. The CDR3 region has the DNA TGTGCCAGCAGTTTATTACTCGGGACTGAAGCTTTCTTT.

The chain links TRBV7-2 to TRBJ1-1, with unresolved D. CDR1 and CDR2 (germline): SGHTA, FQGNSA. CDR3 size: 14 residues. Trimming took 3 bases from V and 1 from J, leaving 9 bases between them. Written as DNA, the CDR3 is TGTGCCAGCAGCTTGAGGGCTGGGAACACTGAAGCTTTCTTT. Protein sequence: CASSLRAGNTEAFF.

The chain has TRBV7-9 and TRBJ2-3; possibly TRBD1 for D (5 bases). CDR3 length: 16 residues. Between the trimmed V and J ends, which lost 3 bases and 2 bases, there was a span of 15 bases. Germline values: CDR1 SEHNR, CDR2 FQNEAQ (reference sequence). Written as DNA, the CDR3 is TGTGCCAGCAGCTTTCCGTCCCACAGGTCCACAGATACGCAGTATTTT. Its protein is CASSFPSHRSTDTQYF. The entire variable domain, with the rest obtained from reference TRBV7-9 and TRBJ2-3, is as follows: DTGVSQNPRHKITKRGQNVTFRCDPISEHNRLYWYRQTLGQGPEFLTYFQNEAQLEKSRLLSDRFSAERPKGSFSTLEIQRTEQGDSAMYLCASSFPSHRSTDTQYFGPGTRLTVL.

The genes are TRBV2 and TRBJ2-7; 14 nucleotides line up with TRBD2. V was clipped by 3 bases and J by 5 bases; unmatched bases: 3. Per germline, CDR1 SNHLY and CDR2 FYNNEI. The CDR3 runs to 15 residues. The CDR3 loop reads CASSEGGLAGDEQYF. The CDR3 bases are TGTGCCAGCAGTGAGGGGGGACTAGCGGGAGACGAGCAGTACTTC.

This clone has just a few counts. V usage is TRBV4-3 and J usage is TRBJ1-1; D gene unclear. This CDR3 comprises 18 residues. The V end lost 1 base, the J end lost 3 bases, and 21 bases lay between the germline ends. Germline V gene sequence: CDR1 LGHNA, CDR2 YSLEER. The CDR3 reads CASSQAAEGWFKDTEAFF. The CDR3 coding sequence is TGCGCCAGCAGCCAAGCTGCAGAGGGATGGTTTAAGGACACTGAAGCTTTCTTT.

The chain employs TRBV2 and TRBJ1-6; TRBD1 agrees at 9 bases. CDR1 and CDR2 (germline): SNHLY, FYNNEI. The CDR3 has 13 amino acids. V shed 10 bases and J 6 bases; nucleotides not matched to a gene: 4. CDR3 coding DNA: TGTGCCACACAGGGGGCCGGTAATTCACCCCTCCACTTT. Amino acids: CATQGAGNSPLHF.

The chain combines TRBV20-1 with TRBJ1-5; 7 bases match TRBD1. Germline V gene lookup returns CDR1 DFQATT and CDR2 SNEGSKA (reference sequence). This CDR3 contains 14 residues. J lost 2 bases, V lost 3 bases, and 4 bases had no gene match. CDR3 amino acids: CSASTGDGNQPQHF. Written as DNA, the CDR3 is TGCAGTGCTAGTACAGGGGATGGCAATCAGCCCCAGCATTTT.

The chain couples TRBV27 to TRBJ2-1, with D maybe TRBD2 (5 bases). The germline gives CDR1 MNHEY, CDR2 SMNVEV (reference sequence). Trimming took off 1 base at V and 2 bases at J, with 15 bases between the two ends. The CDR3 consists of 17 residues. The CDR3 protein is CASSLFSVEGPYNEQFF. CDR3 DNA: TGTGCCAGCAGTTTATTTTCTGTTGAGGGCCCCTACAATGAGCAGTTCTTC.

The rearrangement joins TRBV6-5 to TRBJ2-3; D is possibly TRBD2 (6 bases). Looked up from germline, CDR1 is MNHEY and CDR2 is SVGAGI. The CDR3 has 15 residues. V gave up 5 bases and J gave up 2 bases, with 14 bases separating them. The CDR3: CASSNSGGSTDTQYF. The CDR3, as DNA: TGTGCCAGCAGTAACAGCGGAGGGTCCACAGATACGCAGTATTTT.

CDR3 DNA sequence: TGTGCCAGCAGCTCAGCCGGGACAGGGGTTGGCTACACCTTC. Translated, it gives CASSSAGTGVGYTF. V and J are TRBV27 and TRBJ1-2; 10 positions agree with TRBD1. With V trimmed by 6 bases and J by 7 bases, 8 bases remained unmatched. CDR3 length equals 14 residues. Germline V gene data show CDR1 as MNHEY and CDR2 as SMNVEV (reference sequence).

The chain has TRBV10-3 and TRBJ1-1; tentative D call: TRBD1 (5 bases). This CDR3 has 14 amino acids. V shed 5 bases and J shed 0 bases, with 10 bases lying between them. Germline V gives CDR1 ENHRY, CDR2 SYGVKD. The CDR3 region is CAISLTELNTEAFF. Written as DNA, the CDR3 is TGTGCCATCAGTTTGACAGAATTGAACACTGAAGCTTTCTTT.

The chain employs TRBV21-1 and TRBJ1-6; the table's D call, TRBD1, was not checked against the DNA. TRBV21-1 represents a pseudogene. CDR3 length: 14 amino acids. The CDR3 DNA reads TGTGCCAGCAGCAAAGGGCAGGCAAGTTCACCCCTCCACTTT. It codes for CASSKGQASSPLHF.

The rearrangement joins TRBV2 to TRBJ2-5; D call uncertain. Germline lookup yields CDR1 SNHLY and CDR2 FYNNEI. V gave up 6 bases and J gave up 4 bases, with 18 bases separating them. This CDR3 comprises 15 residues. CDR3 residues: CASRAGPSLAETQYF. CDR3 DNA sequence: TGTGCCAGCAGAGCAGGTCCCAGCCTCGCAGAGACCCAGTACTTC.

The chain has TRBV19 and TRBJ2-4, with 7 bases that match TRBD2. The CDR3 loop spans 17 amino acids. Germline V gene sequence: CDR1 LNHDA, CDR2 SQIVND (reference sequence). V shed 8 bases, J shed 0 bases, and the junction held 13 bases outside the gene matches. Here the CDR3 reads CASSPLRGSLAKNIQYF. CDR3 DNA sequence: TGTGCCAGTTCCCCGTTGCGGGGGAGCTTAGCCAAAAACATTCAGTACTTC.

The V gene is TRBV28, the J gene TRBJ1-2; 8 bases align to TRBD1. V lost 5 bases and J lost 7; bases outside the gene matches: 12. Germline loops: CDR1 MDHEN, CDR2 SYDVKM. The CDR3 length is 15 residues. CDR3 in DNA: TGTGCCAGCAGTCCGGCCCATGGGACAGGAGGTGGCTACACCTTC. Translated: CASSPAHGTGGGYTF.

V is TRBV5-1 and J is TRBJ2-1; the match to TRBD2 covers 10 bases. There are 16 residues in the CDR3. The V gene's germline CDR1 is SGHRS and CDR2 YFSETQ. With 3 bases clipped from V and 6 bases from J, the junction kept 9 bases outside the gene matches. CDR3 region: CASSWGGLAGANEQFF. The CDR3 DNA sequence: TGCGCCAGCAGCTGGGGGGGTCTAGCGGGAGCCAATGAGCAGTTCTTC.

V and J are TRBV5-8 and TRBJ1-2, with D maybe TRBD1 (5 bases). The germline V gene has CDR1 SGHTS and CDR2 YDEGEE. The CDR3 spans 14 residues. Trimming removed 3 bases at V and 2 bases at J, with 11 bases between. The DNA for the CDR3 is TGTGCCAGCAGCTCCTGGGGGGTGAACTATGGCTACACCTTC. It encodes CASSSWGVNYGYTF.

The chain is built from TRBV10-1 and TRBJ2-7; tentative D call: TRBD2 (5 bases). V shed 4 bases and J shed 2 bases, with 6 bases lying between them. This CDR3 contains 12 residues. Germline lookup yields CDR1 WNHNN and CDR2 SYGVQD (reference sequence). For the CDR3, the DNA is TGCGCCAGCAGTGGACTAACCTACGAGCAGTACTTC. Translation: CASSGLTYEQYF.

V usage is TRBV28 and J usage is TRBJ2-7; D call uncertain. The V end was cut by 5 bases, the J end by 3 bases, with 11 bases between. Germline assignment: CDR1 MDHEN and CDR2 SYDVKM. The CDR3 contains 13 residues. CDR3 bases: TGTGCCAGCAGTCAAGCCCCGGGCTACGAGCAGTACTTC. Its protein is CASSQAPGYEQYF. Full variable domain (outside the CDR3, taken from reference TRBV28 and TRBJ2-7): DVKVTQSSRYLVKRTGEKVFLECVQDMDHENMFWYRQDPGLGLRLIYFSYDVKMKEKGDIPEGYSVSREKKERFSLILESASTNQTSMYLCASSQAPGYEQYFGPGTRLTVT.

This rearrangement joins TRBV3-1 (or the pseudogene TRBV3-2) to TRBJ2-2; D may be TRBD2 (7 bases). Germline V gene data show CDR1 as LGHDT and CDR2 as YNNKEL (reference sequence). V lost 4 bases and J 6 bases, leaving 15 bases between the germline ends. The CDR3 contains 15 residues. CDR3 nucleotides: TGTGCCAGCAGCCCAGGGGAGGGGGTTCCCGGGGAGCTGTTTTTT. As protein: CASSPGEGVPGELFF.

The CDR3 protein is CASSPLDRDNSPLHF. Written as DNA, the CDR3 is TGCGCCAGCAGCCCCTTGGACAGGGATAATTCACCCCTCCACTTT. The rearrangement joins TRBV5-1 to TRBJ1-6; 8 bases align to TRBD1. There are 15 residues in the CDR3. V shed 4 bases, J shed 5 bases, and the junction held 5 bases outside the gene matches. Germline assignment: CDR1 SGHRS and CDR2 YFSETQ.

This sequence joins TRBV27 and TRBJ1-5; possible D gene TRBD1, 6 bases. V lost 3 bases and J 6 bases, leaving 18 bases between the germline ends. CDR1 and CDR2 (germline): MNHEY, SMNVEV (reference sequence). The CDR3 extends over 16 amino acids. The CDR3 DNA reads TGTGCCAGCAGTTTTCCTCTCAGGGGAGAAGGTCAGCCCCAGCATTTT. Encoded protein: CASSFPLRGEGQPQHF.

This clone appeared once. This sequence joins TRBV7-4 and TRBJ1-5, with 10 nucleotides matching TRBD1. The CDR3 has 15 residues. In germline, CDR1 is SGHVT, CDR2 SQSDAQ. V was clipped by 5 bases and J by 3 bases; unmatched bases: 4. The CDR3 loop is CASSEGQGNNQPQHF. In nucleotides, the CDR3 is TGTGCCAGCAGCGAGGGACAGGGGAACAATCAGCCCCAGCATTTT. Using reference TRBV7-4 and TRBJ1-5 for the parts outside the CDR3, the full variable domain is GAGVSQSPRYKVAKRGRDVALRCDSISGHVTLYWYRQTLGQGSEVLTYSQSDAQRDKSGRPSGRFSAERPERSVSTLKIQRTEQGDSAVYLCASSEGQGNNQPQHFGDGTRLSIL.

The CDR3 loop is CSVKQGGETYEQYF. The CDR3 coding sequence is TGCAGCGTTAAACAGGGGGGAGAAACCTACGAGCAGTACTTC. The chain recombines TRBV29-1 with TRBJ2-7; 8 bases line up with TRBD1. This CDR3 is built from 14 residues. The germline gives CDR1 SQVTM, CDR2 ANQGSEA. V lost 5 bases and J lost 2; bases outside the gene matches: 8.

The rearrangement joins TRBV2 to TRBJ2-1; 7 bases map to TRBD2. V gave up 8 bases and J gave up 7 bases; unmatched junction bases: 11. There are 14 residues in the CDR3. The germline V gene has CDR1 SNHLY and CDR2 FYNNEI. CDR3 nucleotide sequence: TGTGCCAGCGAGGTGGGAGGGCCTGGGAATGAGCAGTTCTTC. It codes for CASEVGGPGNEQFF.

V usage is TRBV3-1 (or the pseudogene TRBV3-2) and J usage is TRBJ2-7, with 8 bases that match TRBD1. V dropped 4 bases and J dropped 3; count of bases not matched to a gene: 11. This CDR3 region has 16 residues. The germline V gene has CDR1 LGHDT and CDR2 YNNKEL (reference sequence). The CDR3 sequence: CASSPSVGQGVYEQYF. The CDR3, as DNA: TGTGCCAGCAGCCCAAGTGTAGGACAGGGTGTCTACGAGCAGTACTTC.

This chain connects TRBV19 to TRBJ1-2; TRBD1 matches 8 bases. V trimming: 4 bases; J trimming: 2 bases; junction bases outside the gene matches: 6. Germline loops: CDR1 LNHDA, CDR2 SQIVND (reference sequence). The CDR3 contains 15 residues. The CDR3 here is CASSTGQGGNYGYTF. The CDR3 coding sequence is TGTGCCAGTAGTACTGGACAGGGCGGGAACTATGGCTACACCTTC.

This sequence joins TRBV5-8 and TRBJ1-4; 7 bases are a match to TRBD1. V trimming: 4 bases; J trimming: 3 bases; junction bases outside the gene matches: 6. There are 15 residues in the CDR3. Per germline, CDR1 SGHTS and CDR2 YDEGEE. The CDR3, as DNA: TGTGCCAGCAGCCTACAGGGACAGCCTAATGAAAAACTGTTTTTT. Protein: CASSLQGQPNEKLFF.

J is TRBJ1-2 and V is TRBV5-1, with TRBD1 as a possible D gene (6 bases). Germline CDR1 reads SGHRS; CDR2 reads YFSETQ. V was cut by 4 bases and J by 6 bases, with 10 bases left in between. The CDR3 covers 12 residues. Here the CDR3 reads CASSLRQDGYTF. CDR3 bases: TGCGCCAGCAGCCTTCGACAGGATGGCTACACCTTC.

This chain joins TRBV15 and TRBJ2-1; 9 bases are a match to TRBD2. Germline trimming cut 8 bases from V and 3 bases from J; bases unmatched to any gene: 8. Per germline, CDR1 LNHNV and CDR2 YYDKDF (reference sequence). This CDR3 has 15 residues. For the CDR3, the DNA is TGTGCCACCCGCCGCGGGAGGGGATTCTACAATGAGCAGTTCTTC. Its translation: CATRRGRGFYNEQFF.

The chain is built from TRBV3-1 (or the pseudogene TRBV3-2) and TRBJ1-3; D is perhaps TRBD1 (5 bases). The germline CDR1 and CDR2 sequences are LGHDT and YNNKEL (reference sequence). V was clipped by 4 bases and J by 0 bases, with 13 bases between them. CDR3 size: 16 residues. The CDR3 DNA reads TGTGCCAGCAGCCCGCAGGGCGCGTCCTCTGGAAACACCATATATTTT. It is translated as CASSPQGASSGNTIYF.